These T cell receptor beta chains were read from a single sample in a study of OX40 agonist ivuxolimab in advanced cancers. Some clones are missing from TCRdb's copy, which holds only in-frame ones; the method was immunoSEQ multiplex PCR. The repertoire has around 80,000 clones, about 86% of them found once; the top ten carry approximately 0.76%. The specimen comprised CD4+ or CD8+ T cells sorted from blood, sampled in a trial of the OX40 agonist ivuxolimab. The receptors were gathered from an adult with an advanced solid tumor such as melanoma, head and neck, liver or kidney cancer. Both conserved end residues are part of each CDR3. D genes are given only for firm matches. Part of the rows lack a size; the others show once, few, many or a class for expanded clones.

TRBJ2-7	TRBV27	NA	NA	CASSLSDAATYEQYF	TGTGCCAGCAGTTTATCGGACGCAGCGACCTACGAGCAGTACTTC
TRBJ2-3	TRBV7-6	NA	NA	CASTTLLGGADTQYF	TGTGCCAGCACCACCCTCTTGGGGGGAGCAGATACGCAGTATTTT
TRBJ2-7	TRBV9	TRBD2	NA	CASSEGTSGVYEQYF	TGTGCCAGCAGCGAGGGGACTAGCGGAGTATACGAGCAGTACTTC
TRBJ2-7	TRBV19	NA	NA	CASSPRDGGLSYEQYF	TGTGCCAGTAGTCCTCGGGACGGAGGGCTCTCCTACGAGCAGTACTTC
TRBJ2-1	TRBV5-4	NA	NA	CASSLEFSTYNEQFF	TGTGCCAGCAGCTTGGAATTCTCTACATACAATGAGCAGTTCTTC
TRBJ2-5	TRBV2	NA	NA	CATRDIRRETQYF	TGTGCCACCAGGGACATAAGGCGAGAGACCCAGTACTTC
TRBJ2-1	TRBV11-2	NA	few	CASSPPRGSYNEQFF	TGTGCCAGCAGCCCTCCTAGAGGGTCGTACAATGAGCAGTTCTTC
TRBJ2-1	TRBV19	NA	NA	CASSIEADEQFF	TGTGCCAGTAGTATAGAGGCGGATGAGCAGTTCTTC
TRBJ2-1	TRBV6-1	TRBD2	once	CASSVQLAAIGNEQFF	TGTGCCAGCAGTGTCCAACTAGCGGCAATTGGGAATGAGCAGTTCTTC
TRBJ2-1	TRBV7-7	TRBD1	NA	CASSLRQGAHEQFF	TGTGCTAGCAGCTTAAGACAGGGGGCCCATGAGCAGTTCTTC